These T cell receptor beta chains were read from a single sample in a study of patients and donors after allogeneic stem cell transplantation. TCRdb re-called the RT-PCR reads through MiXCR, storing one row per CDR3 protein. Found here are about 960,000 distinct CDR3 sequences, about a sixth of them singletons; the top ten hold under 6.5%. Sequenced material: blood, either unsorted or a sorted T cell fraction (not recorded which). The receptors were gathered from a human donor who was either an allogeneic HSCT recipient or a stem cell or donor lymphocyte infusion donor (not recorded which). It is not recorded whose cells these are; they may come from a transplant donor. CDR3s include the opening cysteine and the closing phenylalanine or tryptophan. D genes are given only for firm matches. Size is omitted from some rows. Given values are once, few, many or a class for expanded clones.

v_gene	abundance	d_gene	j_gene	CDR3nt	CDR3aa
TRBV20-1	once	TRBD1	TRBJ1-3	TGCAGTGCTAGAGTCGGGACAGACTCTGGAAACACCATATATTTT	CSARVGTDSGNTIYF
TRBV29-1	many	NA	TRBJ2-1	TGCAGCGTCTGCGTCTCCTACAATGAGCAGTTCTTC	CSVCVSYNEQFF
TRBV29-1	few	NA	TRBJ2-1	TGCAGCGTTGAACGGGTCTGGCTCCTCAGACGCCCGAGCTCCTACAATGAGCAGTTCTTC	CSVERVWLLRRPSSYNEQFF
TRBV4-3	few	NA	TRBJ1-5	TGCGCCAGCAGCCCCGGAGTTAGCAGCAATCAGCCCCAGCATTTT	CASSPGVSSNQPQHF
TRBV5-1	NA	TRBD2	TRBJ2-1	TGCGCCAGCAGCGCTAGCGGGAGGGCCAACGATGAGCAGTTCTTC	CASSASGRANDEQFF
TRBV12-3/TRBV12-4	NA	NA	TRBJ2-7	TGTGCCAGCAGCTATGATGGGGCGAGGGGGAGCTCCTACGAGCAGTACTTC	CASSYDGARGSSYEQYF
TRBV7-3	few	NA	TRBJ2-1	TGTGCCAGCAGCGAAACCCTGGGCGGGCGGTCCAGCTCCTACAATGAGCAGTTCTTC	CASSETLGGRSSSYNEQFF
TRBV3-1	NA	NA	TRBJ2-7	TGTGCCAGCAGCCCGGGGCCGGTCGAGCAGTACTTC	CASSPGPVEQYF
TRBV20-1	NA	TRBD2	TRBJ2-4	TGCAGTGCTAGAACCGGGACTAGCGGGCTTCTAGCCAAAAACATTCAGTACTTC	CSARTGTSGLLAKNIQYF
TRBV9	few	TRBD1	TRBJ1-6	TGTGCCAGCAGCGTAGGACGGACAGGGCATAATTCACCCCTCCACTTT	CASSVGRTGHNSPLHF
TRBV7-9	NA	TRBD1	TRBJ2-1	TGTGCCAGCAGCTCAGTCAGGGGGCCCACCTACAATGAGCAGTTCTTC	CASSSVRGPTYNEQFF
TRBV18	NA	NA	TRBJ2-7	TGTGCCAGCTCGCCGAGGGGGGGGGTCCCCTACGAGCAGTACTTC	CASSPRGGVPYEQYF
TRBV4-3	few	TRBD1	TRBJ2-7	TGCGCCAGCAGCCATGGGAGTGGGACAGGGGCACACGAGCAGTACTTC	CASSHGSGTGAHEQYF
TRBV5-1	few	NA	TRBJ2-5	TGCGCCAGCAGCGTAAAGGGATCTCAAGAGACCCAGTACTTC	CASSVKGSQETQYF
TRBV5-1	NA	NA	TRBJ1-2	TGCGCCAGCAGCTTAGAGAAGAACTATGGCTACACCTTC	CASSLEKNYGYTF
TRBV5-1	NA	NA	TRBJ2-3	TGCGCCAGCAGCTTCGGCGGGATGGCAGATACGCAGTATTTT	CASSFGGMADTQYF
TRBV6-4	few	NA	TRBJ1-1	TGTGCCAGCAGCCCCAGCAGCAGGGGAGGAACTGAAGCTTTCTTT	CASSPSSRGGTEAFF
TRBV11-3	NA	NA	TRBJ2-1	TGTGCCAGCAGCCCTTCTAGCGTTAGCTCCTACAATGAGCAGTTCTTC	CASSPSSVSSYNEQFF
TRBV6-2/TRBV6-3	NA	NA	TRBJ2-7	TGTGCCAGCCTGGGATCTGGCGCCTACGAGCAGTACTTC	CASLGSGAYEQYF
TRBV20-1	NA	TRBD2	TRBJ2-7	TGCAGTGCTAGAGAACGCGGGAGCGGGGGGGAGCAGTACTTC	CSARERGSGGEQYF
TRBV12-3/TRBV12-4	NA	NA	TRBJ1-2	TGTGCCAGCAGTGCGTTCGACAGGAGGACTAACTATGGCTACACCTTC	CASSAFDRRTNYGYTF
TRBV28	many	NA	TRBJ2-1	TGTGCCAGCAGTCCCCATCCCGGGGGCCTCAACAATGAGCAGTTCTTC	CASSPHPGGLNNEQFF
TRBV11-2	NA	NA	TRBJ2-5	TGTGCCAGCAGCTTAGACATGACCCAGGAGACCCAGTACTTC	CASSLDMTQETQYF
TRBV4-1	many	NA	TRBJ1-3	TGCGCCAGCAGCCAACCCCCGGGCCGAGGAAACACCATATATTTT	CASSQPPGRGNTIYF
TRBV4-2	NA	NA	TRBJ2-7	TGTGCCAGCAGCCGACACCAAGCGGGCGAGCAGTACTTC	CASSRHQAGEQYF
TRBV4-3	NA	NA	TRBJ2-5	TGCGCCAGCAGCCATGCAGGGATGCGCTCGGAGACCCAGTACTTC	CASSHAGMRSETQYF
TRBV5-1	few	TRBD1	TRBJ1-4	TGCGCCAGCACCCCGGGGACAGGGGAAAATGAAAAACTGTTTTTT	CASTPGTGENEKLFF
TRBV6-1	NA	TRBD1	TRBJ1-1	TGTGCCAGTCGAACACGACAGGGTGAAAGAAATACTGAAGCTTTCTTT	CASRTRQGERNTEAFF
TRBV6-4	few	TRBD2	TRBJ2-3	TGTGCCAGCAGTGCTGTCGCGGGAGGGCCGACAGATACGCAGTATTTT	CASSAVAGGPTDTQYF
TRBV29-1	few	TRBD1	TRBJ2-2	TGCAGCTCGACAGGGTACCTAGGGGAGCTGTTTTTT	CSSTGYLGELFF
TRBV7-2	NA	NA	TRBJ2-2	TGTGCCAGCAGCTTAGGTGGCTCTCTGGTAGGCGGGGAGCTGTTTTTT	CASSLGGSLVGGELFF
TRBV12-3/TRBV12-4	few	TRBD2	TRBJ2-2	TGTGCCAGCAGTTTTTCAGGGCGGACTAGCGGGAGACCCTACACCGGGGAGCTGTTTTTT	CASSFSGRTSGRPYTGELFF
TRBV15	NA	NA	TRBJ1-2	TGTGCCACCAGCAGAGGAGGATCGGCGTCCCCTGCCTACACCTTC	CATSRGGSASPAYTF
TRBV12-3/TRBV12-4	few	NA	TRBJ1-1	TGTGCCAGCAGTTTGGGGAGGGGTGCGGCTGAAGCTTTCTTT	CASSLGRGAAEAFF
TRBV4-3	NA	NA	TRBJ1-6	TGCGCCAGCAGCCAAGATAAACAGGGTAATTCACCCCTCCACTTT	CASSQDKQGNSPLHF